Listed here are 7 T cell receptor beta chains from one sample, sequenced in a study of cytomegalovirus exposure and HLA in healthy donors. PCR employed 60 Vbeta and 13 Jbeta primers. Data came from immunoSEQ multiplex PCR; TCRdb stores just in-frame clones and leaves some out. The sample lists about 160,000 clones; more than 70% were seen once. The specimen sequenced was PBMCs. The receptors here all came from a man under 40 in good health and CMV-seronegative.

The chain couples TRBV7-6 to TRBJ1-2, with TRBD1 matching over 10 bases. The CDR3 sequence is 15 residues long. Germline V gene lookup returns CDR1 SGHVS and CDR2 FNYEAQ. The ends lost 1 base at V and 6 bases at J; junction bases unmatched: 5. The CDR3 loop reads CASSLERQGANGYTF. The DNA of the CDR3 is TGTGCCAGCAGCTTAGAAAGACAGGGGGCAAATGGCTACACCTTC.

The rearrangement joins TRBV4-2 to TRBJ2-3; 7 positions agree with TRBD2. CDR3 size: 15 residues. The germline V gene encodes CDR1 LGHNA and CDR2 YNFKEQ. Germline trimming cut 4 bases from V and 0 bases from J; bases unmatched to any gene: 4. Here the CDR3 reads CASSRDSGSTDTQYF. Here the CDR3 DNA reads TGTGCCAGCAGCCGAGATAGCGGGAGCACAGATACGCAGTATTTT.

V is TRBV9 and J is TRBJ2-7; D remains unclear. V lost 0 bases and J 4 bases, leaving 11 bases between the germline ends. Germline loops: CDR1 SGDLS, CDR2 YYNGEE. The CDR3 loop spans 14 amino acids. DNA of the CDR3: TGTGCCAGCAGCGTAGCTCCCTCCAGATACGAGCAGTACTTC. Residues: CASSVAPSRYEQYF.

This rearrangement joins TRBV19 to TRBJ1-1; the match to TRBD1 covers 9 bases. This CDR3 has 14 amino acids. Trimming removed 7 bases from V and 2 bases from J; junction bases left unmatched: 5. CDR1 is LNHDA, CDR2 SQIVND, per germline (reference sequence). The CDR3 reads CASTPDRGNTEAFF. Here the CDR3 DNA reads TGTGCCAGTACCCCGGACAGGGGCAACACTGAAGCTTTCTTT.

The chain combines TRBV5-1 with TRBJ1-4, with D possibly TRBD1 on 6 matching bases. In germline, CDR1 is SGHRS, CDR2 YFSETQ. CDR3 length equals 15 residues. V was clipped by 7 bases and J by 5 bases, with 18 bases between them. CDR3 sequence reads: CASSQGGVGNEKLFF. For the CDR3, the DNA is TGCGCCAGCTCTCAAGGGGGAGTTGGGAATGAAAAACTGTTTTTT.

This rearrangement joins TRBV7-2 to TRBJ2-4; maybe TRBD2 (5 bases). With 6 bases removed from V and 7 bases from J, the gap between germline ends came to 10 bases. Germline loops: CDR1 SGHTA, CDR2 FQGNSA. CDR3 size: 12 residues. The CDR3 sequence: CASSHPGNIQYF. DNA of the CDR3: TGTGCCAGCAGTCACCCGGGGAACATTCAGTACTTC.

The chain carries TRBV7-9 and TRBJ2-3; maybe TRBD1 (6 bases). In germline, CDR1 is SEHNR, CDR2 FQNEAQ (reference sequence). Between the trimmed V and J ends, which lost 7 bases and 3 bases, there was a span of 14 bases. The CDR3 sequence is 14 residues long. DNA of the CDR3: TGTGCCAGCATCCCAGGGGCAGGGACAGATACGCAGTATTTT. Translating gives CASIPGAGTDTQYF.